This passage covers 27 T cell receptor beta chains from one sample sequenced in a study of cytomegalovirus exposure and HLA in healthy donors. The PCR was carried out with 60 Vbeta primers and 13 Jbeta primers. Assay: immunoSEQ multiplex PCR; the TCRdb copy retains only in-frame clones and omits some. This sample has some 180,000 clones, with roughly 85% found just once. Sequenced: PBMCs. The receptor source for this set is a woman aged 50 to 60 in good health and CMV-seronegative.

The chain uses TRBV18 and TRBJ1-1; 7 bases are shared with TRBD1. Germline CDR1 KGHSH, CDR2 LQKENI. The length of the CDR3 is 14 residues. The junction had 5 bases not matched to a gene; V was cut back by 6 bases and J by 1 base. As DNA, the CDR3 is TGTGCCAGCTCCCAGGACAGGAAGAACACTGAAGCTTTCTTT. It codes for CASSQDRKNTEAFF.

J is TRBJ1-5 and V is TRBV2, with D perhaps TRBD1 (5 bases). This CDR3 is 13 amino acids long. The germline V and J ends were trimmed by 6 bases and 9 bases, with 15 bases remaining between them. Per the germline V gene, CDR1 is SNHLY and CDR2 is FYNNEI. The CDR3 DNA sequence: TGTGCCAGCAGGTTGGGGACTTCAGGGCCCCAGCATTTT. The encoded protein is CASRLGTSGPQHF.

The DNA of the CDR3 is TGTGCCAGCAGTCTCCCAGGGGGCCCCTACGAGCAGTACTTC. It specifies CASSLPGGPYEQYF. The chain has TRBV28 and TRBJ2-7, with 8 bases aligning to TRBD1. This CDR3 contains 14 residues. Trimming at V came to 5 bases and at J to 2 bases, leaving 5 bases not matched to a gene. Germline lookup yields CDR1 MDHEN and CDR2 SYDVKM. Full variable domain (outside the CDR3, taken from reference TRBV28 and TRBJ2-7): DVKVTQSSRYLVKRTGEKVFLECVQDMDHENMFWYRQDPGLGLRLIYFSYDVKMKEKGDIPEGYSVSREKKERFSLILESASTNQTSMYLCASSLPGGPYEQYFGPGTRLTVT.

The rearrangement joins TRBV30 to TRBJ1-3; D is unresolved. The CDR3 runs 15 residues. Germline-derived CDR1 and CDR2 are GTSNPN and SVGIG (reference sequence). V lost 0 bases to trimming and J lost 2 bases, with 11 bases between them. The CDR3 protein is CAWSVGGPPGNTIYF. CDR3 nucleotides: TGTGCCTGGAGTGTAGGAGGCCCTCCTGGAAACACCATATATTTT.

This clone has more than one count but fewer than ten. The chain joins TRBV5-4 to TRBJ1-2; tentatively, D is TRBD1 (5 bases). Germline assignment: CDR1 SGHNT and CDR2 YYREEE (reference sequence). V lost 4 bases, J lost 2 bases, and 15 bases lay in between. CDR3 size: 15 residues. The CDR3, as DNA: TGTGCCAGCAGCGTCCAGGGTGCGGGAAACTATGGCTACACCTTC. Its protein is CASSVQGAGNYGYTF.

This chain links TRBV28 with TRBJ1-2, with 9 bases lining up with TRBD1. This CDR3 is built from 13 residues. Germline loops: CDR1 MDHEN, CDR2 SYDVKM. The junction had 3 bases not matched to a gene; V was cut back by 5 bases and J by 5 bases. The CDR3 region is CASSLGTGYGYTF. CDR3 sequence (DNA): TGTGCCAGCAGTCTCGGGACAGGGTATGGCTACACCTTC.

This clone has ten or more counts. The chain couples TRBV6-5 to TRBJ2-1; 7 bases agree with TRBD2. CDR1 and CDR2 from the germline V gene are MNHEY and SVGAGI. This CDR3 is 14 amino acids long. With V trimmed by 5 bases and J by 5 bases, 6 bases remained unmatched. The CDR3 reads CASSSRTRDNEQFF. Written as DNA, the CDR3 is TGTGCCAGCAGTAGTCGGACTAGAGACAATGAGCAGTTCTTC.

V is TRBV27 and J is TRBJ2-3, with 16 bases that match TRBD2. The CDR3 has 17 residues. Germline CDR1 and CDR2: MNHEY and SMNVEV (reference sequence). V was pared by 5 bases and J by 4 bases, with 6 bases of the junction left unmatched. CDR3 DNA: TGTGCCAGCAGTCCCGGGACTAGCGGGAGGGCCGCAGATACGCAGTATTTT. It is translated as CASSPGTSGRAADTQYF.

The gene calls are TRBV29-1 and TRBJ2-3; D might be TRBD2 (6 bases). The CDR3 contains 14 residues. V was cut by 4 bases and J by 2 bases, with 13 bases left in between. Germline CDR1 SQVTM, CDR2 ANQGSEA. The CDR3 DNA reads as TGCAGCGTTGGGAGGGGTATCGACACAGATACGCAGTATTTT. Translating gives CSVGRGIDTDTQYF.

The table lists this clone with a few counts. One end of the junction varies from germline; a read error may be responsible. The chain combines TRBV18 with TRBJ2-7; tentative D call: TRBD1 (6 bases). The CDR3 sequence is 14 residues long. Germline loops: CDR1 KGHSH, CDR2 LQKENI. Here the CDR3 reads CASSPRDTSYEQYF. The CDR3, as DNA: TGTGCCAGCTCCCCACGGGACACCTCCTACGAGCAGTACTTC.

This sequence joins TRBV15 and TRBJ2-3; 10 nucleotides match TRBD2. Germline CDR1 LNHNV, CDR2 YYDKDF (reference sequence). CDR3 length: 18 residues. The V gene end was trimmed by 1 base and the J gene end by 4 bases; junction bases not matched to a gene: 11. The CDR3 region is CATSRGKTGTSAADTQYF. The CDR3 DNA reads TGTGCCACCAGCAGAGGCAAGACCGGGACTAGCGCAGCAGATACGCAGTATTTT.

This clone was counted only a few times. The V gene is TRBV29-1, the J gene TRBJ2-2, with D uncertain. CDR1 is SQVTM, CDR2 ANQGSEA, per germline. Trimming left V 4 bases short and J 2 bases short, with 5 bases between. This CDR3 comprises 12 residues. CDR3: CSVGQNTGELFF. The CDR3 nucleotides are TGCAGCGTTGGACAAAACACCGGGGAGCTGTTTTTT.

The chain is built from TRBV5-1 and TRBJ2-3; 7 bases fit TRBD1. J gave up 4 bases and V 3 bases, and 8 bases lay outside the gene matches. The CDR3 has 15 residues. CDR1 is SGHRS and CDR2 is YFSETQ in the germline V gene. In DNA, the CDR3 is TGCGCCAGCAGCTATGGACAGGCTGCGGCAGATACGCAGTATTTT. Translating gives CASSYGQAAADTQYF.

This clone was seen more than once but under ten times. This chain uses TRBV18 with TRBJ2-2, with a weak D call TRBD1 (6 bases). Trimming stripped 5 bases from V and 7 bases from J, with 17 bases between. The CDR3 loop spans 15 amino acids. CDR1 and CDR2 (germline): KGHSH, LQKENI. CDR3 coding DNA: TGTGCCAGCTCAACCCTTCAGGGGAAAGACGGGGAGCTGTTTTTT. Protein: CASSTLQGKDGELFF.

This chain joins TRBV7-9 and TRBJ2-7; unclear D gene. This CDR3 spans 15 amino acids. V dropped 11 bases and J dropped 4 bases, with 24 bases sitting between them. Germline CDR1 and CDR2: SEHNR and FQNEAQ (reference sequence). CDR3 residues: CACRGESEQSYEQYF. CDR3 bases: TGTGCCTGTCGTGGTGAAAGCGAGCAAAGTTACGAGCAGTACTTC. Complete variable domain (other parts from reference TRBV7-9 and TRBJ2-7): DTGVSQNPRHKITKRGQNVTFRCDPISEHNRLYWYRQTLGQGPEFLTYFQNEAQLEKSRLLSDRFSAERPKGSFSTLEIQRTEQGDSAMYLCACRGESEQSYEQYFGPGTRLTVT.

This chain links TRBV6-1 with TRBJ1-3; D is uncertain. Looked up from germline, CDR1 is MNHNS and CDR2 is SASEGT. V was trimmed by 4 bases and J by 0 bases, leaving 10 bases between them. CDR3 length equals 15 residues. The CDR3 spells CASSAGVFSGNTIYF. The CDR3 DNA sequence: TGTGCCAGCAGTGCGGGTGTCTTCTCTGGAAACACCATATATTTT.

This chain uses TRBV7-3 with TRBJ2-5; 7 nucleotides line up with TRBD1. Germline CDR1 reads SGHTA; CDR2 reads FQGTGA. The length of the CDR3 is 14 residues. J lost 3 bases, V lost 5 bases, and 6 bases had no gene match. DNA of the CDR3: TGTGCCAGCAGCGTGACAGGGAATGAAGAGACCCAGTACTTC. It codes for CASSVTGNEETQYF.

The chain links TRBV29-1 to TRBJ1-5; D gene unclear. V lost 4 bases to trimming and J lost 0 bases, with 13 bases between them. CDR3 length: 15 residues. Germline assignment: CDR1 SQVTM and CDR2 ANQGSEA. DNA for the CDR3: TGCAGCGTTGTTTTGGGGAGGAGTAGCAATCAGCCCCAGCATTTT. Its translation: CSVVLGRSSNQPQHF.

The chain combines TRBV19 with TRBJ2-1; TRBD2 aligns across 9 bases. V lost 2 bases to trimming and J lost 9 bases; unmatched junction nucleotides: 2. Germline V gives CDR1 LNHDA, CDR2 SQIVND (reference sequence). The CDR3 extends over 13 amino acids. The CDR3 coding sequence is TGTGCCAGTAGTATAAAAGCGGGAGGTGAGCAGTTCTTC. Translated, it gives CASSIKAGGEQFF.

This clone was seen just once. The chain uses TRBV4-1 and TRBJ2-3, with 10 bases matching TRBD2. Trimming cost V 2 bases and J 4 bases; bases outside gene matches: 6. This CDR3 has 16 residues. The germline CDR1 and CDR2 sequences are MGHRA and YSYEKL. The CDR3 sequence: CASSQPGLAVADTQYF. CDR3 sequence (DNA): TGCGCCAGCAGCCAACCCGGACTAGCGGTCGCAGATACGCAGTATTTT.

The chain has TRBV19 and TRBJ2-1; 7 bases align to TRBD1. Germline V gene sequence: CDR1 LNHDA, CDR2 SQIVND (reference sequence). This CDR3 is 16 amino acids long. V was clipped by 3 bases and J by 5 bases; unmatched bases: 10. The CDR3 spells CASSIFRQGIHNEQFF. CDR3 nucleotide sequence: TGTGCCAGTAGTATCTTCAGACAGGGTATTCACAATGAGCAGTTCTTC. The full variable domain, with the rest looked up from reference TRBV19 and TRBJ2-1, is DGGITQSPKYLFRKEGQNVTLSCEQNLNHDAMYWYRQDPGQGLRLIYYSQIVNDFQKGDIAEGYSVSREKKESFPLTVTSAQKNPTAFYLCASSIFRQGIHNEQFFGPGTRLTVL.

The chain recombines TRBV9 with TRBJ2-6; possible D gene TRBD2, 6 bases. This CDR3 comprises 15 residues. Germline loops: CDR1 SGDLS, CDR2 YYNGEE. Trimming removed 3 bases from V and 2 bases from J, with 9 bases in between. In DNA, the CDR3 is TGTGCCAGCAGCGCCGGGAGTGCTGGGGCCAACGTCCTGACTTTC. It yields the protein CASSAGSAGANVLTF.

This clone was seen only once. This chain uses TRBV7-2 with TRBJ2-1, with TRBD2 identical over 11 bases. CDR1 and CDR2 (germline): SGHTA, FQGNSA. The ends lost 5 bases at V and 2 bases at J; junction bases unmatched: 8. The CDR3 extends over 17 amino acids. CDR3 DNA: TGTGCCAGCAGCCGACCCTCTAGCGGGAGGACCTACAATGAGCAGTTCTTC. Protein: CASSRPSSGRTYNEQFF. The variable domain in full, completed from reference TRBV7-2 and TRBJ2-1, reads GAGVSQSPSNKVTEKGKDVELRCDPISGHTALYWYRQSLGQGLEFLIYFQGNSAPDKSGLPSDRFSAERTGGSVSTLTIQRTQQEDSAVYLCASSRPSSGRTYNEQFFGPGTRLTVL.

Note on this clone: Mismatch with germline at one junction end may stem from a read error. The rearrangement links TRBV7-9 to TRBJ1-5; possible D gene TRBD1, 5 bases. The CDR3 is made up of 14 amino acids. CDR1 SEHNR and CDR2 FQNEAQ come from the germline V gene (reference sequence). CDR3 DNA sequence: TGTTCCAGCAGCTTAGGCGGGACGAATCAGCCCCAGCATTTT. Translating gives CSSSLGGTNQPQHF.

The chain employs TRBV10-2 and TRBJ2-7; the D gene is possibly TRBD2 (6 bases). Germline-derived CDR1 and CDR2 are WSHSY and SAAADI. Trimming pared 3 bases from V and 7 bases from J, leaving 16 bases between. The CDR3 contains 14 residues. Here the CDR3 reads CASSDRGRQQEQYF. In DNA form, the CDR3 reads TGCGCCAGCAGTGACCGGGGGAGGCAGCAGGAGCAGTACTTC.

The chain joins TRBV28 to TRBJ2-7, with D perhaps matching TRBD2 (5 bases). CDR1 MDHEN and CDR2 SYDVKM come from the germline V gene. The CDR3 runs to 15 residues. The V end was cut by 7 bases, the J end by 6 bases, with 22 bases between. The CDR3 nucleotides read TGTGCCAGCACCCTCCTAGCAGGTCGTCGCAGCGAGCAGTACTTC. Residues: CASTLLAGRRSEQYF. Together with reference TRBV28 and TRBJ2-7, the CDR3 gives the full variable domain: DVKVTQSSRYLVKRTGEKVFLECVQDMDHENMFWYRQDPGLGLRLIYFSYDVKMKEKGDIPEGYSVSREKKERFSLILESASTNQTSMYLCASTLLAGRRSEQYFGPGTRLTVT.

The chain's CDR3 is CASSYNGAGGTYEQYF. CDR3 sequence (DNA): TGTGCCAGCAGTTACAACGGAGCGGGGGGGACCTACGAGCAGTACTTC. V usage is TRBV6-5 and J usage is TRBJ2-5; 10 bases are shared with TRBD2. The J call is doubtful: the DNA matches TRBJ2-7 better. The CDR3 totals 16 residues. Germline V gene lookup returns CDR1 MNHEY and CDR2 SVGAGI.